The 26 T cell receptor beta chains presented below share a single source sample, sequenced in a study of cytomegalovirus exposure and HLA in healthy donors. The PCR contained 60 Vbeta and 13 Jbeta primers. TCRdb keeps only in-frame clones here, not all; method: immunoSEQ multiplex PCR. The repertoire holds fewer than 200,000 clones, with 75% to 80% as singletons. Sequenced material: PBMCs. Receptor source: a woman aged 50 to 60 in good health and CMV-seropositive.

The chain combines TRBV4-1 with TRBJ1-4; maybe TRBD1 (5 bases). Germline CDR1 reads MGHRA; CDR2 reads YSYEKL. This CDR3 spans 16 amino acids. V lost 4 bases to trimming and J lost 5 bases, with 17 bases between them. CDR3 residues: CASSPGTGAGNEKLFF. For the CDR3, the DNA is TGCGCCAGCAGCCCCGGAACAGGCGCTGGAAATGAAAAACTGTTTTTT.

In this sample, this clone turned up once. The chain uses TRBV2 and TRBJ2-3, with 8 bases lining up with TRBD1. Germline CDR1 is SNHLY and CDR2 is FYNNEI. V shed 3 bases, J shed 7 bases, and the junction held 6 bases outside the gene matches. This CDR3 has 14 amino acids. The CDR3 DNA reads TGTGCCAGCAGTGAGCAGGGGGCGCGGAATACGCAGTATTTT. Amino acid sequence: CASSEQGARNTQYF.

The J gene is TRBJ2-7, the V gene TRBV27, with D perhaps matching TRBD1 (6 bases). The germline gives CDR1 MNHEY, CDR2 SMNVEV (reference sequence). Trimming left V 4 bases short and J 4 bases short, with 14 bases between. The CDR3 runs to 14 residues. The CDR3 here is CASSWGPGGYEQYF. The CDR3 coding sequence is TGTGCCAGCAGTTGGGGGCCCGGTGGGTACGAGCAGTACTTC.

The chain is built from TRBV28 and TRBJ1-6; D gene ambiguous. V was clipped by 0 bases and J by 10 bases, with 13 bases between them. Germline CDR1 reads MDHEN; CDR2 reads SYDVKM. This CDR3 is 15 amino acids long. CDR3 nucleotide sequence: TGTGCCAGCAGTTTATGGACAAATCGACGATCACCCCTCCACTTT. It yields the protein CASSLWTNRRSPLHF.

This clone was seen once. The genes are TRBV21-1 and TRBJ2-7; the tabulated D call, TRBD1, remains unverified against the DNA. TRBV21-1 is classified as a pseudogene. The CDR3 has 16 amino acids. CDR3 in DNA: TGTGCCAGCAGCAAAGTAGGACAGCCCCTCGCTTACGAGCAGTACTTC. Protein sequence: CASSKVGQPLAYEQYF.

In DNA, the CDR3 is TGTGCCAGCAGCTTCAGTGGGGCAGGATATGGCTACACCTTC. This encodes CASSFSGAGYGYTF. The V gene is TRBV28, the J gene TRBJ1-2; D perhaps matches TRBD1 (5 bases). This CDR3 has 14 residues. Trimming removed 6 bases at V and 5 bases at J, with 16 bases between. Germline CDR1 reads MDHEN; CDR2 reads SYDVKM.

This clone showed up just once. The CDR3: CASSQNLYEQYF. CDR3 nucleotide sequence: TGCGCCAGCAGCCAAAACCTATACGAGCAGTACTTC. The V and J genes are TRBV4-1 and TRBJ2-7, with D unclear. Trimming took off 2 bases at V and 4 bases at J, with 6 bases between the two ends. Germline-derived CDR1 and CDR2 are MGHRA and YSYEKL. The CDR3 totals 12 residues.

The rearrangement uses TRBV9 and TRBJ2-4; TRBD2 aligns across 7 bases. The V gene end was trimmed by 4 bases and the J gene end by 6 bases; junction bases not matched to a gene: 4. This CDR3 is 13 amino acids long. Germline CDR1 reads SGDLS; CDR2 reads YYNGEE. The CDR3 spells CASSKGGPNIQYF. In nucleotides, the CDR3 is TGTGCCAGCAGCAAGGGAGGGCCAAACATTCAGTACTTC.

The V gene is TRBV28, the J gene TRBJ2-7, with TRBD1 identical over 7 bases. This CDR3 is 15 amino acids long. Germline V gives CDR1 MDHEN, CDR2 SYDVKM. V gave up 2 bases and J gave up 0 bases; unmatched junction bases: 4. CDR3 sequence: CASSLAGTDSYEQYF. The CDR3 bases are TGTGCCAGCAGTTTAGCCGGGACAGACTCCTACGAGCAGTACTTC.

The chain joins TRBV18 to TRBJ1-1; 9 bases are shared with TRBD1. The CDR3 spans 17 residues. V dropped 6 bases and J dropped 0; count of bases not matched to a gene: 11. Germline V gene data show CDR1 as KGHSH and CDR2 as LQKENI. The CDR3 nucleotides are TGTGCCAGCTCGCCCCGGACAGGGGCGACCGTGAACACTGAAGCTTTCTTT. It encodes CASSPRTGATVNTEAFF. Combining the CDR3 with reference TRBV18 and TRBJ1-1 gives the whole variable domain NAGVMQNPRHLVRRRGQEARLRCSPMKGHSHVYWYRQLPEEGLKFMVYLQKENIIDESGMPKERFSAEFPKEGPSILRIQQVVRGDSAAYFCASSPRTGATVNTEAFFGQGTRLTVV.

The chain recombines TRBV7-3 with TRBJ1-1; D is undetermined. The germline V and J ends were trimmed by 2 bases and 0 bases, with 4 bases remaining between them. From germline, CDR1 is SGHTA and CDR2 FQGTGA. The CDR3 is 13 amino acids. CDR3 nucleotides: TGTGCCAGCAGCTTACAAATGAACACTGAAGCTTTCTTT. It translates to CASSLQMNTEAFF.

The chain uses TRBV6-5 and TRBJ1-1, with 8 bases that match TRBD1. After removal of 7 bases from V and 5 bases from J, the junction contained 12 bases not matched to a gene. CDR1 is MNHEY and CDR2 is SVGAGI in the germline V gene. This CDR3 has 15 amino acids. CDR3 in DNA: TGTGCCAGCAAGGACAGGGCTGGGGTCGGGACTGAAGCTTTCTTT. Encoded protein: CASKDRAGVGTEAFF.

This clone was recorded a few times. This rearrangement joins TRBV4-1 to TRBJ2-1; D not certain. Trimming removed 2 bases at V and 2 bases at J, with 13 bases between. The CDR3 has 16 residues. Germline V gene lookup returns CDR1 MGHRA and CDR2 YSYEKL. The CDR3 reads CASSQLDLVTYNEQFF. For the CDR3, the DNA is TGCGCCAGCAGCCAACTTGATTTAGTAACCTACAATGAGCAGTTCTTC.

This clone was counted only a few times. The V and J genes are TRBV6-1 and TRBJ1-4; TRBD1 agrees at 9 bases. Germline V gives CDR1 MNHNS, CDR2 SASEGT. The CDR3 spans 14 residues. Trimming took 4 bases from V and 8 from J; bases not matched to a gene: 5. CDR3 sequence reads: CASSVGQGGEKLFF. In DNA form, the CDR3 reads TGTGCCAGCAGTGTGGGACAGGGTGGGGAAAAACTGTTTTTT.

The V gene is TRBV7-2, the J gene TRBJ2-1; 9 nucleotides line up with TRBD2. The ends lost 6 bases at V and 8 bases at J; junction bases unmatched: 11. CDR1 is SGHTA, CDR2 FQGNSA, per germline. The length of the CDR3 is 15 residues. The CDR3 sequence: CASSRRAAGGDEQFF. As DNA, the CDR3 is TGTGCCAGCAGTAGACGAGCGGCGGGAGGGGATGAGCAGTTCTTC.

This clone was detected once. The chain couples TRBV5-1 to TRBJ2-2; TRBD1 is a possible D gene (5 bases). Trimming cost V 4 bases and J 2 bases, with 9 bases left between them. Per the germline V gene, CDR1 is SGHRS and CDR2 is YFSETQ. This CDR3 region has 14 residues. CDR3 DNA sequence: TGCGCCAGCAGCGAAACAGGAAACACCGGGGAGCTGTTTTTT. Its translation is CASSETGNTGELFF.

CDR3 in DNA: TGTGCCAGCAGGAGCTCTGGAAACACCATATATTTT. Protein: CASRSSGNTIYF. The chain has TRBV27 and TRBJ1-3; the D is unclear. Germline CDR1 is MNHEY and CDR2 is SMNVEV (reference sequence). CDR3 length: 12 residues. The V end was cut by 6 bases, the J end by 0 bases, with 3 bases between.

The chain carries TRBV5-1 and TRBJ2-3; D is perhaps TRBD2 (7 bases). The CDR3 spans 14 residues. Germline CDR1 and CDR2: SGHRS and YFSETQ. Trimming left V 4 bases short and J 0 bases short, with 9 bases between. CDR3 sequence: CASSRGGSTDTQYF. DNA of the CDR3: TGCGCCAGCAGCAGGGGGGGCAGCACAGATACGCAGTATTTT.

The chain joins TRBV27 to TRBJ2-3; D is unclear. The CDR3 has 15 amino acids. Between the trimmed V and J ends, which lost 6 bases and 0 bases, there was a span of 13 bases. Germline V gene lookup returns CDR1 MNHEY and CDR2 SMNVEV (reference sequence). The CDR3 here is CASRIKPTSTDTQYF. The CDR3 nucleotides are TGTGCCAGCAGAATTAAGCCGACTAGCACAGATACGCAGTATTTT.

V gene TRBV7-9 combines with J gene TRBJ2-7; 8 nucleotides match TRBD2. The trim removed 1 base at V and 9 bases at J, leaving 5 bases unmatched. CDR3 length: 13 residues. The germline V gene encodes CDR1 SEHNR and CDR2 FQNEAQ (reference sequence). The CDR3 here is CASSLGAGAGQYF. CDR3 nucleotide sequence: TGTGCCAGCAGCTTAGGAGCGGGAGCCGGGCAGTACTTC.

V usage is TRBV7-2 and J usage is TRBJ1-2, with D tentatively TRBD1 (6 bases). This CDR3 is built from 14 residues. The V gene's germline CDR1 is SGHTA and CDR2 FQGNSA. The V end lost 1 base, the J end lost 5 bases, and 11 bases lay between the germline ends. The CDR3, as DNA: TGTGCCAGCAGCTTAGGCCGCAGGGGATATGGCTACACCTTC. It codes for CASSLGRRGYGYTF.

The rearrangement links TRBV10-3 to TRBJ2-1, with 7 bases matching TRBD2. Germline trimming cut 7 bases from V and 5 bases from J; bases unmatched to any gene: 2. The germline V gene has CDR1 ENHRY and CDR2 SYGVKD. This CDR3 is 12 amino acids long. CDR3 sequence (DNA): TGTGCCATCAAGCGGGACGACAATGAGCAGTTCTTC. It is translated as CAIKRDDNEQFF.

The chain combines TRBV11-2 with TRBJ1-2; D is unresolved. The CDR3 runs 16 residues. Trimming stripped 4 bases from V and 2 bases from J, with 17 bases between. Germline lookup yields CDR1 SGHAT and CDR2 FQNNGV. The CDR3 protein is CASSSTSGPSNYGYTF. CDR3 nucleotide sequence: TGTGCCAGCAGCTCAACGAGCGGACCCTCAAACTATGGCTACACCTTC.

As concerns this clone: The sample carries other DNA sequences with the same CDR3. The chain uses TRBV29-1 and TRBJ1-1; D remains ambiguous. CDR3 length equals 14 residues. Germline lookup yields CDR1 SQVTM and CDR2 ANQGSEA. V dropped 4 bases and J dropped 0 bases, with 12 bases sitting between them. The DNA of the CDR3 is TGCAGCGTTGGAAGGACCGGGGTGAACACTGAAGCTTTCTTT. It is translated as CSVGRTGVNTEAFF.

The chain is built from TRBV19 and TRBJ2-1; TRBD1 might be the D (6 bases). Trimming took 10 bases from V and 4 from J, leaving 17 bases between them. This CDR3 contains 14 residues. Germline V lookup: CDR1 LNHDA, CDR2 SQIVND (reference sequence). The CDR3 bases are TGTGCCACCACCGGGCGCAGGGGATACAATGAGCAGTTCTTC. Its translation: CATTGRRGYNEQFF.

J is TRBJ2-5 and V is TRBV7-2, with D perhaps TRBD2 (7 bases). V was trimmed by 4 bases and J by 5 bases, leaving 11 bases between them. The germline V gene has CDR1 SGHTA and CDR2 FQGNSA. CDR3 size: 13 residues. In nucleotides, the CDR3 is TGTGCCAGCAGCTCCGGGGGGCGTGAGACCCAGTACTTC. Its protein product is CASSSGGRETQYF.